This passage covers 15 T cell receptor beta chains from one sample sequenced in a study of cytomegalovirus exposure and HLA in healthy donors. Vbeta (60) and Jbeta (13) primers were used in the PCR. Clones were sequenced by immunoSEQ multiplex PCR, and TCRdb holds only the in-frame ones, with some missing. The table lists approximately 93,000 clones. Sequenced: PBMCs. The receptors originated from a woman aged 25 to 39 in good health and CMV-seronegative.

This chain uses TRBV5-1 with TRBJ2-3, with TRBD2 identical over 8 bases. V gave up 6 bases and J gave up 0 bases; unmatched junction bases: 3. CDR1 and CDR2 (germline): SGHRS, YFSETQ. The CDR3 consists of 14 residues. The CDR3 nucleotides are TGCGCCAGCAACAGCGGGAGTAGCACAGATACGCAGTATTTT. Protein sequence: CASNSGSSTDTQYF.

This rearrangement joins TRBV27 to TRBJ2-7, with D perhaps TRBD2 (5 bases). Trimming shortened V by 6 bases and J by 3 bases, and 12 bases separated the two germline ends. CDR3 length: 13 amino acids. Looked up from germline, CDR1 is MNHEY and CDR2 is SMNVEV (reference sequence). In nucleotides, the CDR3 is TGTGCCAGCAGGTCCTTTGAGGGCTACGAGCAGTACTTC. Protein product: CASRSFEGYEQYF.

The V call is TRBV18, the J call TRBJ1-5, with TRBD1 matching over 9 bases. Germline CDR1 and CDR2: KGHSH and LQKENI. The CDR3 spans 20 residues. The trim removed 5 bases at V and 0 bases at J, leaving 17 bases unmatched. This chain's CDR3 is CASSKEVRTGGAGSNQPQHF. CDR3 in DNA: TGTGCCAGCTCAAAGGAAGTTCGCACAGGGGGCGCGGGTAGCAATCAGCCCCAGCATTTT.

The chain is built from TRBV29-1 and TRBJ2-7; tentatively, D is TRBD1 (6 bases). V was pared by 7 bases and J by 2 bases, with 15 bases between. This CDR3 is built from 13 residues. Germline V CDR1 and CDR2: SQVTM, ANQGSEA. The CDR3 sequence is CSANGQSAYEQYF. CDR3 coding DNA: TGCAGCGCAAACGGACAGTCTGCCTACGAGCAGTACTTC.

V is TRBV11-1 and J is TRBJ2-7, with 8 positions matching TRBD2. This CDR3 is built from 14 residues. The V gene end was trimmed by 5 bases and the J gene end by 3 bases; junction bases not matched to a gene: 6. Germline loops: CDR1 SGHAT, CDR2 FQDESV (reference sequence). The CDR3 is CASSGGLAGYEQYF. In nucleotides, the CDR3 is TGTGCCAGCAGCGGGGGGCTAGCGGGCTACGAGCAGTACTTC.

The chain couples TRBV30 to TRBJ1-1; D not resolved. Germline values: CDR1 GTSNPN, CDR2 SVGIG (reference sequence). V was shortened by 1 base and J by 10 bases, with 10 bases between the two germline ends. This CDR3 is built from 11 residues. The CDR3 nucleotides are TGTGCCTGGAGTGATCAGGTGAGAGCTTTCTTT. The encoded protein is CAWSDQVRAFF.

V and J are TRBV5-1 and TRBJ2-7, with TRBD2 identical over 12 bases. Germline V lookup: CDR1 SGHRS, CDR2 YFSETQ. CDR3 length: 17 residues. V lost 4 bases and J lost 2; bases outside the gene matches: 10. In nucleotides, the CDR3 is TGCGCCAGCAGCCCCGGACTAGCGGGAAATGTAGCCTACGAGCAGTACTTC. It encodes CASSPGLAGNVAYEQYF.

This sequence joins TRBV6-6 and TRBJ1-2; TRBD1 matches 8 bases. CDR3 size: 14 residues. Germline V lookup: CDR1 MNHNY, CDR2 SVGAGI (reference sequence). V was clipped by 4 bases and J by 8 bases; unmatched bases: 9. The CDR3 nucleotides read TGTGCCAGCAGTTCGTCAGGGGGCCAGGGAGGCTACACCTTC. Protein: CASSSSGGQGGYTF.

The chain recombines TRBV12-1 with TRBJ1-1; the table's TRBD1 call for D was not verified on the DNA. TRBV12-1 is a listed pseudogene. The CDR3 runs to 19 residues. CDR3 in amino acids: CASSLPVKDRGLRNTEAFF. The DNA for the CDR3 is TGTGCCAGCAGCTTACCAGTCAAGGACAGGGGGCTCCGGAACACTGAAGCTTTCTTT.

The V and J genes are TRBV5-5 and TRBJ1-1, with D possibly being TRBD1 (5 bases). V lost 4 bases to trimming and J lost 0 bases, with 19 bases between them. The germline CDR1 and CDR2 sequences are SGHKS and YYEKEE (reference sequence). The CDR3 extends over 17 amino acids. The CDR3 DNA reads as TGTGCCAGCAGCCTCGCTCCAGGGCGCCGGATGAACACTGAAGCTTTCTTT. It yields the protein CASSLAPGRRMNTEAFF.

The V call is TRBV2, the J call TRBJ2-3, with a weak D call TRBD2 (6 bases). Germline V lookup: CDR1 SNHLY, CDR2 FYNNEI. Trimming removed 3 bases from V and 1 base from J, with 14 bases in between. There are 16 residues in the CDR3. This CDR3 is CASSEVPASGTDTQYF. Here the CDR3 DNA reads TGTGCCAGCAGTGAGGTTCCAGCTAGCGGCACAGATACGCAGTATTTT.

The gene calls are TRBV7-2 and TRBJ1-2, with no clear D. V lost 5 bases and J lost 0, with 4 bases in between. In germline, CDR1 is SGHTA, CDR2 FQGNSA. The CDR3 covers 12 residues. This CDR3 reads CASSQSNYGYTF. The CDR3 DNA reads TGTGCCAGCAGCCAATCTAACTATGGCTACACCTTC.

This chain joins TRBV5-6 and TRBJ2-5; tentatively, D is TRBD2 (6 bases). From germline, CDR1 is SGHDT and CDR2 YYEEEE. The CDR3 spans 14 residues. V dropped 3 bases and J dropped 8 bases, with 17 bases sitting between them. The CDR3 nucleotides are TGTGCCAGCAGCTCAATCGGGACTTGGGGAACCCAGTACTTC. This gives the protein CASSSIGTWGTQYF.

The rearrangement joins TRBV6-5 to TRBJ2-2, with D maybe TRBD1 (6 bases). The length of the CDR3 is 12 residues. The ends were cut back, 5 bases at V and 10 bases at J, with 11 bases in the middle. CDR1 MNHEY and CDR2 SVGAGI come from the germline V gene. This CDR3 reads CASSQGLLELFF. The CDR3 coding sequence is TGTGCCAGCAGTCAGGGGCTTCTGGAGCTGTTTTTT.

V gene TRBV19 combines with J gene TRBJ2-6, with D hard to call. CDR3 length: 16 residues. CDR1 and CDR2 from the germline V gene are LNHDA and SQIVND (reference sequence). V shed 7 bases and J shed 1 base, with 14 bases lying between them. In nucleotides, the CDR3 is TGTGCCAGTATTAGTACCCTTTCTTCTGGGGCCAACGTCCTGACTTTC. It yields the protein CASISTLSSGANVLTF.